This TCR beta chain was recorded in a study of vaccination effects on CD4 cells after COVID-19. On this clone itself: Antigen: not known.

Peptide-pool stimulation followed by sequencing identified expanded antigen-specific CD4+ clonotypes in the ViraFEST assay. An approximately 10-day culture period preceded the isolation of CD4+ T cells. As their vaccination, participants received two doses of either BNT162b2 or mRNA-1273. TCRdb's table, derived via immunoSEQ multiplex PCR, lists solely in-frame clones and lacks some. Of about 38,000 clones in the sample, approximately 84% were seen once. Study results and limitations: Among infection- and vaccine-induced clones, marked clonal contraction occurred late after vaccination.

The CDR3 runs 14 residues. J was trimmed by 5 bases and V by 3 bases; bases with no gene match: 7. Germline V gives CDR1 SGHKS, CDR2 YYEKEE (reference sequence). Sequenced here: CD4+ T cells from PBMCs cultured with HCoV-NL63 spike peptides, sampled after COVID-19 vaccination. The sequence was obtained from a human donor who received a COVID-19 vaccine. Some clones in this sample may be carry-over from other donors' samples. This rearrangement joins TRBV5-5 to TRBJ2-5; 7 bases map to TRBD2. The CDR3 reads CASSWGGSRETQYF. CDR3 DNA: TGTGCCAGCAGCTGGGGGGGGAGCCGGGAGACCCAGTACTTC.